These 8 T cell receptor beta chains were sequenced from one sample in a study of STAT3 mutations in large granular lymphocyte leukemia. The study, taken as a whole, reports: Every T-cell large granular lymphocyte leukemia patient had at least one immunodominant TCR beta clonotype.

The data were produced by immunoSEQ multiplex PCR, yet TCRdb's version contains in-frame clones alone and is incomplete. The sample lists 950 or so clones; less than 65% were seen once. These receptors have no known antigen. Sequencing used PBMCs. The source of these receptors is a human donor with T large granular lymphocyte leukemia. Some clones in this sample may be carry-over from other donors' samples.

This chain connects TRBV5-1 to TRBJ2-1, with D perhaps given as TRBD1 or TRBD2 (6 bases each). Between the trimmed V and J ends, which lost 4 bases and 2 bases, there was a span of 10 bases. The germline gives CDR1 SGHRS, CDR2 YFSETQ. This CDR3 comprises 14 residues. The CDR3 region is CASSGGTTYNEQFF. Written as DNA, the CDR3 is TGCGCCAGCAGCGGGGGGACAACCTACAATGAGCAGTTCTTC. Using reference TRBV5-1 and TRBJ2-1 for the parts outside the CDR3, the full variable domain is KAGVTQTPRYLIKTRGQQVTLSCSPISGHRSVSWYQQTPGQGLQFLFEYFSETQRNKGNFPGRFSGRQFSNSRSEMNVSTLELGDSALYLCASSGGTTYNEQFFGPGTRLTVL.

This clone is large (0.1 to 1%) by share. V is TRBV7-6 and J is TRBJ1-2, with TRBD1 as a possible D gene (6 bases). This CDR3 has 15 amino acids. Germline loops: CDR1 SGHVS, CDR2 FNYEAQ. Trimming left V 4 bases short and J 7 bases short, with 19 bases between. CDR3 loop: CASSSTLGGQSGYTF. The CDR3, as DNA: TGTGCCAGCAGCTCAACCCTGGGGGGGCAGAGTGGCTACACCTTC.

This sequence joins TRBV30 and TRBJ2-7; a possible D gene is TRBD1 (6 bases). CDR3 length: 15 amino acids. Trimming stripped 0 bases from V and 5 bases from J, with 17 bases between. Germline V gene data show CDR1 as GTSNPN and CDR2 as SVGIG (reference sequence). DNA for the CDR3: TGTGCCTGGAGTGTCTGGGGGCGCGTATCTGACGAGCAGTACTTC. Translating it yields CAWSVWGRVSDEQYF.

The chain links TRBV7-7 to TRBJ2-5; the D gene is possibly TRBD2 (5 bases). The CDR3 spans 16 residues. Germline V lookup: CDR1 SSHAT, CDR2 FNYEAQ (reference sequence). V was shortened by 5 bases and J by 3 bases, with 19 bases between the two germline ends. The CDR3 region is CASSPPRGSSKETQYF. In DNA, the CDR3 is TGTGCCAGCAGCCCTCCTCGGGGTAGTAGTAAAGAGACCCAGTACTTC.

The rearrangement uses TRBV29-1 and TRBJ2-1, with D hard to call. Germline assignment: CDR1 SQVTM and CDR2 ANQGSEA. CDR3 length: 11 amino acids. The ends were cut back, 5 bases at V and 9 bases at J, with 11 bases in the middle. The CDR3 region is CSVPSGLEQFF. As DNA, the CDR3 is TGCAGCGTTCCTTCGGGCCTTGAGCAGTTCTTC.

This chain links TRBV30 with TRBJ1-2; TRBD1 matches 7 bases. Germline CDR1 GTSNPN, CDR2 SVGIG (reference sequence). This CDR3 has 14 residues. J gave up 6 bases and V 0 bases, and 7 bases lay outside the gene matches. The CDR3 is CAWSVTGRGHGYTF. The CDR3 coding sequence is TGTGCCTGGAGTGTGACAGGGAGGGGACATGGCTACACCTTC.

The chain is built from TRBV7-9 and TRBJ1-6; D is unresolved. Germline V CDR1 and CDR2: SEHNR, FQNEAQ (reference sequence). The germline V and J ends were trimmed by 5 bases and 14 bases, with 16 bases remaining between them. The CDR3 is 13 amino acids. The CDR3 coding sequence is TGTGCCAGCAGCCCCTTTGGGCTTAGCACCCTCCACTTT. Protein sequence: CASSPFGLSTLHF.

The CDR3 protein is CASSAEGGVANEQYF. Written as DNA, the CDR3 is TGTGCCAGCAGCGCAGAGGGAGGGGTGGCAAACGAGCAGTACTTC. The chain carries TRBV9 and TRBJ2-7; 7 bases are shared with TRBD2. CDR1 and CDR2 from the germline V gene are SGDLS and YYNGEE. The CDR3 runs 15 residues. Trimming at V came to 3 bases and at J to 5 bases, leaving 11 bases not matched to a gene.